This T cell receptor beta chain came from a study of blood T cell repertoires in COVID-19 (TCRdb year 2020). Study-level background: Collaborator samples came from the United States, Italy and Spain and covered acute and convalescent phases of COVID-19. Nearly every sample came with metadata listing a de-identified subject ID, COVID-19 status, age in years and sex. Subjects who had been exposed to COVID-19, were actively infected with it, or had recovered from it provided the deeply sampled blood TCRbeta repertoires that made up the dataset. Where available, HLA class I and class II types were obtained from metadata supplied by the sample provider rather than from assay-based typing. The prospective study material was composed of cDNA or gDNA derived from T cells, B-cell-depleted T cells, or PBMCs. Samples came from the ongoing ImmuneRACE study (first 160 participants) plus 1,254 subjects from 6 global collaborators. The repertoires were released in a freely available public database meant as a resource for research on the immune response to SARS-CoV-2. General conclusions and limits of the study: How much clinical and demographic metadata was included differed by source and by participant, and the metadata was provided uncurated.

The immunoSEQ Assay, a bias-controlled multiplex PCR, was used to amplify TCRbeta CDR3 regions from genomic DNA. As for the original processing: Nucleated cell counts per sample were estimated from amplification of reference gene primers within the assay. To quantify the absolute abundance of each unique TCRbeta CDR3 rearrangement, sequence reads were collapsed and filtered. For each sample, productive Simpson clonality was calculated as the square root of Simpson's diversity index across productive rearrangements. The clones in this table, taken by TCRdb from immuneACCESS, are in-frame only. Not every clone is retained; where verified, under half of the shortfall comes from an unresolved V gene, and the cause of the rest is unknown. From that table come the V and J calls and clone size; the DNA was used to work out D and trimming. Within this sample are 140,000 or so clones, with around four fifths of them counted one time only. The top ten clones comprise roughly 4.5% of the sample.

Worth noting for this clone: Its recognized antigen is unknown. Base qualities were left out, and no much larger clone turns up one base away.

The junction shows trimming of 4 bases on V and 0 bases on J, plus 10 bases between the germline ends. Its CDR3 holds 14 amino acids, cysteine through phenylalanine. Only the CDR3 region is kept as DNA, spanning 42 bases read in frame from base 1. The germline V gene sets CDR1 to SGHTS and CDR2 to YDEGEE. Collaborating institutions collected whole blood in K2EDTA tubes following their own protocols. Collaborator samples were shipped for TCRbeta analysis as frozen whole blood, isolated PBMCs, or DNA extracted from either sample type. The receptor chain draws on TRBV5-8 and TRBJ1-1; no D gene can be assigned with confidence. The TCR comes from a human donor in a cohort sampled during active COVID-19. Sequenced: peripheral blood. CDR3 region: CASSRAGMNTEAFF. The nucleotide sequence reads TGTGCCAGCAGCCGTGCGGGTATGAACACTGAAGCTTTCTTT.